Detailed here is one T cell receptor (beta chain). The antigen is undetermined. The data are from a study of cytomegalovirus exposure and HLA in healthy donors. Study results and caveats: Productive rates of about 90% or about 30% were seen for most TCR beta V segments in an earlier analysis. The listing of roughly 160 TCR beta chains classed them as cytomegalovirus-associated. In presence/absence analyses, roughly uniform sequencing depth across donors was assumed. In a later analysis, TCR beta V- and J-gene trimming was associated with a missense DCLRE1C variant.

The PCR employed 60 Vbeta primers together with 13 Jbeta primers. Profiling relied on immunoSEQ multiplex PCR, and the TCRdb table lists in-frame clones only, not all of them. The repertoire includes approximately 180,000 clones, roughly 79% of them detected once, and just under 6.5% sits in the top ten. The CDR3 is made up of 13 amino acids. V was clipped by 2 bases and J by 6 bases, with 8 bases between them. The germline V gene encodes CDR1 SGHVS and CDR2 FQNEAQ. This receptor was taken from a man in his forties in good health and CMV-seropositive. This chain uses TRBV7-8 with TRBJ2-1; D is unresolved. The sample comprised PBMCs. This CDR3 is CASSLSVANEQFF. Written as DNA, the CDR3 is TGTGCCAGCAGCTTATCTGTAGCCAATGAGCAGTTCTTC.